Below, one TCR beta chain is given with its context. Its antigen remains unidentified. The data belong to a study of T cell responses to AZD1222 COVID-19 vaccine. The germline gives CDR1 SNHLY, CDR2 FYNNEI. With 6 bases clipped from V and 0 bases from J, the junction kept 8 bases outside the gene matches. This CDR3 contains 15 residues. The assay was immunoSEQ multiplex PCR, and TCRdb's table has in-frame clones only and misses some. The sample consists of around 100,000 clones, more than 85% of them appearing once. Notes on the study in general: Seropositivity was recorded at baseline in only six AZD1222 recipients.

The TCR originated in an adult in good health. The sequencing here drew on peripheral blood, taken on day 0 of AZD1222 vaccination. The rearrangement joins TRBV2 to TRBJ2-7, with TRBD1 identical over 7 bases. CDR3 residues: CASRLGQSLSYEQYF. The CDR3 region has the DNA TGTGCCAGCAGGCTGGGACAGTCCCTCTCCTACGAGCAGTACTTC. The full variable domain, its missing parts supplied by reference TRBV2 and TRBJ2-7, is EPEVTQTPSHQVTQMGQEVILRCVPISNHLYFYWYRQILGQKVEFLVSFYNNEISEKSEIFDDQFSVERPDGSNFTLKIRSTKLEDSAMYFCASRLGQSLSYEQYFGPGTRLTVT.